The sample holds many counts of the clone carrying this T cell receptor (beta chain). This CDR3 is also generated by other DNA sequences in the sample. V trimming: 5 bases; J trimming: 4 bases; junction bases outside the gene matches: 3. This CDR3 has 14 residues. The germline V gene has CDR1 MDHEN and CDR2 SYDVKM. Patients were all untreated before their thyroid surgery. The sample is drawn from a study of metastatic and nonmetastatic thyroid tumors. Across the study: Repertoires were compared across blood and tumor or nodule tissue from malignant and benign thyroid patients.

TCRdb ran MiXCR on the PCR reads. The sample holds roughly 58,000 clones, approximately 4.1% seen once. J is TRBJ1-4 and V is TRBV28, with TRBD1 matching over 8 bases. This TCR was recovered from a female donor with papillary thyroid cancer or a benign thyroid nodule (not recorded which). Some clones in this sample may be carry-over from other donors' samples. What was sequenced was blood. This chain's CDR3 is CASSMTGDNEKLFF. The DNA for the CDR3 is TGTGCCAGCAGTATGACAGGGGATAATGAAAAACTGTTTTTT.